This TCR beta chain derives from a study of blood T cell repertoires in COVID-19. Study-level information: Specimens from acute and convalescent COVID-19 originated in the United States, Italy and Spain.

Profiling relied on immunoSEQ multiplex PCR, and the TCRdb table lists in-frame clones only, not all of them. The sample records 250,000 to 350,000 clones, approximately 85% being singletons. Clinical history as reported by participants underpinned cohort assignment. Germline CDR1 and CDR2: SQVTM and ANQGSEA. The trim removed 1 base at V and 0 bases at J, leaving 7 bases unmatched. CDR3 size: 16 residues. The receptor's source is a woman under 40 who had recovered from COVID-19. V usage is TRBV29-1 and J usage is TRBJ2-7; 9 bases line up with TRBD1. Sample: PBMCs or T cells enriched from blood (not recorded which). CDR3 protein: CSVEGPGTGSSYEQYF. CDR3 nucleotide sequence: TGCAGCGTTGAAGGCCCCGGGACAGGGAGCTCCTACGAGCAGTACTTC.